Within the sample, the clone carrying this T cell receptor delta chain is medium-sized (0.01 to 0.1%). A much larger clone lies a single base off, so this may be a read error. Genomic DNA from isolated PBMCs served as the sequencing template. TCRdb re-processed the multiplex PCR reads using CATT. The sample consists of approximately 1,100 delta-chain clones, approximately 1.5% of them appearing once. This entry comes from a study of gamma delta lymphoproliferative disorders and STAT genes. Turning to the study itself: Each gamma-chain library started from at least 50 ng of genomic DNA, using the LymphoTrack Dx TCRG Assay.

Per the germline V gene, CDR1 is TSWWSYY and CDR2 is QGS. The CDR3 runs 21 residues. Sequencing was performed on blood. The chain uses TRDV1 and TRDJ1; 9 positions match TRDD3. The receptor's source is a human donor in good health. DNA of the CDR3: TGTGCTCTTAGGGAAGATGACCTCTCGCCTTACTGGGGGACCTACACCGATAAACTCATCTTT. Translated, it gives CALREDDLSPYWGTYTDKLIF.